This record covers a single T cell receptor (beta chain). The target of this receptor is not known. No quality values exist for individual bases; no much larger clone is one base distant. TCR CDR3 regions were amplified from genomic DNA by multiplex PCR using the deep immunoSEQ assay. Genomic DNA extracted from each cell subset was distributed evenly over all wells of several immunoSEQ 96-well plates, and each plate served as one replicate. Each replicate PCR for sorted subsets received around 200 ng genomic DNA, equal to roughly 29,000 T cell genomes. Purified libraries were measured with a Qubit 3.0 fluorometer, size-checked on a Bioanalyzer 2100, and measured again with the KAPA Library Quantification kit. Every immunoSEQ 96-well plate was sequenced on a dedicated single-read 150-cycle Illumina NextSeq 550 flow cell. In the source study's methods: Because the immunoSEQ output included only junctional sequences and no quality scores, the filtering could not be the same as the filtering used for full-length reads. To assign V/J genes and CDR3, sequences were annotated using PyIR, a Python wrapper for IgBLAST v1.9, with IMGT germline references. Reads were removed for weak V/J assignments (E-value above 1e-6), missing CDR3, stop codons, out-of-frame junctions, or ambiguous translated residues. V3J clonotypes were defined as sequences sharing an identical inferred V gene, J gene, and CDR3 amino acid sequence. To compute the percentage overlap between repertoires, the number of shared unique clonotypes was divided by the size of the smaller repertoire. Richness of each repertoire was evaluated using RTK rarefaction, the Chao1 estimator, and Recon v2.1 estimates of unobserved clonotypes. OLGA was used to compute generation probabilities for all TCRbeta clonotypes that the gDNA method yielded from a few donors. The immuneACCESS repertoire file appears here via TCRdb, limited to in-frame rearrangements. These files lack a portion of the clones; in checked studies, under half of the deficit traces to unresolved V genes, and the cause of the others is not known. V, J and clone size derive from that table, while D and trimming were established from the DNA sequence. This sample has hundreds of thousands of clones in its table, and about three quarters of those were observed once. Around 2% of the sample is in the top ten clones.

CDR1 and CDR2, per the germline V gene, are MNHEY and SVGAGI. There are 13 amino acids in the CDR3, from cysteine to phenylalanine inclusive. Only the CDR3 portion is preserved as DNA: 39 bases, with reading frame beginning at the first base. V is pared back by 4 bases and J by 5 bases, with 9 bases lying between the germline termini. Donors were healthy HIV-negative adults with no recently reported acute infections or vaccinations. All donors were Caucasian adults living in Nashville, Tennessee, USA. CD4+ T cells were enriched by magnetic negative selection, after which naive cells were positively selected on CD45RA and the negative fraction was taken as the memory subset. Blood was obtained by leukapheresis, after which PBMCs were separated by Ficoll-Histopaque density gradient centrifugation and cryopreserved in liquid nitrogen vapor phase. Analytical flow cytometry was used to check the purity and quantity of each magnetically sorted T cell population. Each sorted fraction had its genomic DNA isolated and then quantified by UV absorbance on a Nanodrop 2000c.

These data are taken from a study of shared clonotypes between healthy human individuals (TCRdb year 2020). Regarding the study in general: The cohort included three men and a couple of women between 18 and 49 years of age. The study deeply sequenced blood TCR repertoires of five healthy adults to estimate repertoire size and the extent of clonotype sharing between individuals. For each donor, CD4 naive and CD4 memory were each given three plates, CD8 naive was given two plates, and CD8 memory was given one plate. To increase sequencing depth and limit assay-specific biases, different laboratories used diverse techniques to prepare libraries and sequence TCR repertoires. Per donor, leukapheresis produced somewhere between about 0.85 and 8.9 billion PBMCs.

The study at large found these results: Naive subsets generally had larger estimated clonotype richness than memory subsets did. Sharing across a few donors was observed for about 5% of naive CD4, 3.5% of naive CD8, 2% to 2.5% of memory CD4, and around 0.4% of memory CD8 clonotypes. Clonotypes shared by all four sorted-subset donors showed higher generation probabilities than non-shared clonotypes. Sampling was restricted to blood, and TCR repertoires in tissues likely differ from the TCR repertoires found in blood. The small number of donors limited the genetic and exposure-history diversity represented. Based on pairwise subsampling, the degree of clonotype sharing among donors was expected to be affected by sequencing depth. Even with the large sequencing depth, rarefaction of the sorted-subset datasets indicated that sequencing was incomplete.

Recombination linked TRBV6-5 to TRBJ1-5; the D gene is not confidently resolved. Sequencing used memory CD4+ T cells sorted from blood. The sample's cell subset or site, from its label and the paper: CD45RA-negative fraction. The TCR sequence derives from a woman under 40 in good health. CDR3 protein: CASSSREDQPQHF. The DNA sequence is TGTGCCAGCAGTTCCCGCGAGGATCAGCCCCAGCATTTT.